Described below is a single TCR beta chain sequence and its context. How the authors handled the data: Reference gene primer amplification gave estimated nucleated cell counts. The assay was immunoSEQ multiplex PCR, and TCRdb's table has in-frame clones only and misses some. V and J calls and clone size are those listed in that table; D and trimming were worked out from the DNA. The sample has hundreds of thousands of clones, 80% to 90% seen once. The sample originates from a study of blood T cell repertoires in COVID-19. As for the study in general: The United States, Italy and Spain were the sources of the acute and convalescent COVID-19 samples. PBMCs, B-cell-depleted T cells, or T cells were the source of the cDNA or gDNA that made up the material.

The specimen sequenced was peripheral blood. This TCR derives from a woman aged 30 to 39 with acute or convalescent COVID-19.

CDR3 in DNA: TGTGCCAGCAGCTTGGGGTGGGGAGGGGACGCTTTCTTT. It translates to CASSLGWGGDAFF. This chain uses TRBV5-6 with TRBJ1-1; TRBD1 is a possible D gene (5 bases). From germline, CDR1 is SGHDT and CDR2 YYEEEE. Trimming removed 0 bases from V and 11 bases from J, with 14 bases in between. This CDR3 is built from 13 residues.